These T cell receptor beta chains were read from a single sample in a study of beta chain features in type 1 diabetes. Assay: immunoSEQ multiplex PCR; the TCRdb copy retains only in-frame clones and omits some. Of 100,000 to 150,000 clones in the sample, roughly 17% were seen once. The sample consisted of central memory CD4+ T cells from blood. Every receptor here comes from a young man with type 1 diabetes. Each CDR3 is given with its conserved first and last residue. Some rows have no size entry. The others give once, few or many, or a class for an expanded clone.

-,TRBV28,CASSSGGAGANVLTF
-,TRBV5-1,CATSELGNTGELFF
few,TRBV4-3,CASSQDGGADTQYF
-,TRBV16,CASSQSVRTPNEKLFF
many,TRBV4-1,CASSQVLAGYEQFF
few,TRBV9,CASSVGGITEQYF
few,TRBV30,CAWSESAGEQYF
-,TRBV6-6,CASTTPGQGFNEQFF
-,TRBV4-1,CASSQERTSGTDTQYF
few,TRBV30,CAWSVPPASHEQYF
-,TRBV30,CAWSLGGQLNTEAFF
-,TRBV27,CASSHTSGGIGTQYF
-,TRBV7-2,CASSLVSSGQETQYF
-,TRBV6-5,CASSPGIYNEQFF
-,TRBV14,CASSRLAGQETQYF
-,TRBV5-4,CASSTWTTQETQYF
-,TRBV4-3,CASSQRQGAYEQYF
few,TRBV7-3,CASSLHTDTQYF
few,TRBV28,CASSSQLSGPSGNTIYF
-,TRBV30,CAWRSWSGNTIYF
few,TRBV27,CASSGTSGSGANVLTF
few,TRBV4-2,CASSQETGGGYTF
few,TRBV15,CATSREPPQTGSRDTQYF
-,TRBV27,CASSQGDLPRPLHF
-,TRBV9,CASTRQGPSNYGYTF
-,TRBV7-8,CASISGGSSYNEQFF
few,TRBV18,CASSPGQGGANEKLFF
few,TRBV13,CASSLRTSGRGNEQFF